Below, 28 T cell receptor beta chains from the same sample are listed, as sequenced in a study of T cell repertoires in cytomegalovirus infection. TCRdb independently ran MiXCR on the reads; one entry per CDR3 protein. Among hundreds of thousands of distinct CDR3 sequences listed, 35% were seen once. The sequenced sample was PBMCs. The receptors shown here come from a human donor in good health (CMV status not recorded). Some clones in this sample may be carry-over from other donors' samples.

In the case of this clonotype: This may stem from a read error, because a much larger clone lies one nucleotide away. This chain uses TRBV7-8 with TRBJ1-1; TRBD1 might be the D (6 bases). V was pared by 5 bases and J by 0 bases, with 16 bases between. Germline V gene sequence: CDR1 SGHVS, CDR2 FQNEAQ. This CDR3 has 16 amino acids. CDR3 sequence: CASSHLGGDMNTEAFF. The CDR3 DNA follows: TGTGCCAGCAGCCACCTCGGGGGCGACATGAACACTGAAGCTTTCTTT.

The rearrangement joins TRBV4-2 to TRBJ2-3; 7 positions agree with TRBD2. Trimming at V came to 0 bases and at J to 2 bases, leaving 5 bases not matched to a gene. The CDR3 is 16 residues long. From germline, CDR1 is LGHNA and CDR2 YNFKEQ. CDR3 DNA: TGTGCCAGCAGCCAAGAGCGGGGGATATTCACAGATACGCAGTATTTT. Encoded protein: CASSQERGIFTDTQYF.

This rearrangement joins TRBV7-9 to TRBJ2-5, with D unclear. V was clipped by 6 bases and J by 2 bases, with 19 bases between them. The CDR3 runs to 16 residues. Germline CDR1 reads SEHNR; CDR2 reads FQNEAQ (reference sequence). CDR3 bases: TGTGCCAGCAGTTTCAGCCGACAAACTTCTCAAGAGACCCAGTACTTC. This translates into CASSFSRQTSQETQYF.

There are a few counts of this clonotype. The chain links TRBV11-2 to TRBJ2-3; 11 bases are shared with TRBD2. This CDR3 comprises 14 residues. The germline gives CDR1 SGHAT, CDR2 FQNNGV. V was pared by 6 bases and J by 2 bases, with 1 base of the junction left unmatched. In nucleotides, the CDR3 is TGTGCCAGCAGTAGCGGGAGGGTCACAGATACGCAGTATTTT. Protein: CASSSGRVTDTQYF.

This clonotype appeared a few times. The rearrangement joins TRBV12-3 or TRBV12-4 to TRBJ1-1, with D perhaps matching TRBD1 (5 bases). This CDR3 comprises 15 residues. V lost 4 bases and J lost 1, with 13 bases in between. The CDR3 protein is CASSWGISRNTEAFF. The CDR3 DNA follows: TGTGCCAGCAGTTGGGGGATTTCCCGGAACACTGAAGCTTTCTTT.

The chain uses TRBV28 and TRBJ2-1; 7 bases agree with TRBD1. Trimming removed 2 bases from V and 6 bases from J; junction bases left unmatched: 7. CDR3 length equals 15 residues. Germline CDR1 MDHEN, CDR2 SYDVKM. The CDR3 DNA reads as TGTGCCAGCAGTTTACGGGGACAGTCACTCAATGAGCAGTTCTTC. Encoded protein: CASSLRGQSLNEQFF.

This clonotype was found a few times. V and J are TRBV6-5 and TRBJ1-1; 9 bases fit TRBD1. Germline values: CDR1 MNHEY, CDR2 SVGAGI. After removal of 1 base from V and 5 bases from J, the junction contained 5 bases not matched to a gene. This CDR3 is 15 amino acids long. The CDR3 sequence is CASSYLRTGETEAFF. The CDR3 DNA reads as TGTGCCAGCAGTTACTTACGGACAGGGGAAACTGAAGCTTTCTTT.

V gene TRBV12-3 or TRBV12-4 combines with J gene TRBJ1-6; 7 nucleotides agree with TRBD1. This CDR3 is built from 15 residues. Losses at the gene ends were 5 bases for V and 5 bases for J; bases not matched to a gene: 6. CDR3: CASSKDRHNNSPLHF. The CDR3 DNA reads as TGTGCCAGCAGTAAGGACAGGCACAATAATTCACCCCTCCACTTT.

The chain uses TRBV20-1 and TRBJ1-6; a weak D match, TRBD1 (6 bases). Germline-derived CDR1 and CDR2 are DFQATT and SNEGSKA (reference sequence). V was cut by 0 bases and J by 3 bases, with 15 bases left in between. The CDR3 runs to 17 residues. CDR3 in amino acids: CSARDGTGPLYNSPLHF. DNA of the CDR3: TGCAGTGCTAGAGATGGAACAGGGCCACTCTATAATTCACCCCTCCACTTT.

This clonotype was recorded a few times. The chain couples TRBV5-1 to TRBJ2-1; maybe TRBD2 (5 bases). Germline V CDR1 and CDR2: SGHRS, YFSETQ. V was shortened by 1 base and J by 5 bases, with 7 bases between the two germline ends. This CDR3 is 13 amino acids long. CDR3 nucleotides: TGCGCCAGCAGCTTGAACGGGGACAATGAGCAGTTCTTC. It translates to CASSLNGDNEQFF.

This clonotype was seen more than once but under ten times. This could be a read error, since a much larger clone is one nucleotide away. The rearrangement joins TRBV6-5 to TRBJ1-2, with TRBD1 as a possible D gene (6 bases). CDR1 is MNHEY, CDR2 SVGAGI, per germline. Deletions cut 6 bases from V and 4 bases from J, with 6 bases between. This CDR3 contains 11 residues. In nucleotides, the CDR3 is TGTGCCAGCAGACAGGGCTATGGCTACACCTTC. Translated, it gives CASRQGYGYTF.

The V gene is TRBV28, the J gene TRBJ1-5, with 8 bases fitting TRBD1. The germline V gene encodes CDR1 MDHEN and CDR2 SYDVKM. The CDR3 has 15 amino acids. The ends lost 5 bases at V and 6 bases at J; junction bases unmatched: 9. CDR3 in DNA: TGTGCCAGCAGTAAACTACAGGGGGAGGGTCAGCCCCAGCATTTT. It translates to CASSKLQGEGQPQHF.

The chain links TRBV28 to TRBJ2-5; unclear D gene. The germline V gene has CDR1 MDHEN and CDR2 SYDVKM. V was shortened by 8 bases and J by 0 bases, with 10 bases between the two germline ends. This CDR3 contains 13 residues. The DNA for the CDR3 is TGTGCCAGCCGCCATATGTACCAAGAGACCCAGTACTTC. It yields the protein CASRHMYQETQYF.

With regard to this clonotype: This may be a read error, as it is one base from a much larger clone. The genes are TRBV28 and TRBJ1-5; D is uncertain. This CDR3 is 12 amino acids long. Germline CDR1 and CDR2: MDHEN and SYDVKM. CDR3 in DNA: TGTGCCAGCAGTTTCGGGGATCAGCCCCAGCGTTTT. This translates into CASSFGDQPQRF. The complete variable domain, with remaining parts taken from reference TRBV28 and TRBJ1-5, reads DVKVTQSSRYLVKRTGEKVFLECVQDMDHENMFWYRQDPGLGLRLIYFSYDVKMKEKGDIPEGYSVSREKKERFSLILESASTNQTSMYLCASSFGDQPQRFGDGTRLSIL.

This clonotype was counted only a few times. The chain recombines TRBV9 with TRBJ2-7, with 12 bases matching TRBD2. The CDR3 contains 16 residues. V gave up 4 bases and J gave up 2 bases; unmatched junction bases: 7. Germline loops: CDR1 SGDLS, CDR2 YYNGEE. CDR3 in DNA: TGTGCCAGCAGCCCTAGACTAGCGGGAGTCACCTACGAGCAGTACTTC. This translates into CASSPRLAGVTYEQYF.

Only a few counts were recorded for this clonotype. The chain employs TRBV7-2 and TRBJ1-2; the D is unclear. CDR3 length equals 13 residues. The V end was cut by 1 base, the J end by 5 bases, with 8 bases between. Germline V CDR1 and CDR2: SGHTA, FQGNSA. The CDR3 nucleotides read TGTGCCAGCAGCTTAGACCGAGAGTATGGCTACACCTTC. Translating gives CASSLDREYGYTF.

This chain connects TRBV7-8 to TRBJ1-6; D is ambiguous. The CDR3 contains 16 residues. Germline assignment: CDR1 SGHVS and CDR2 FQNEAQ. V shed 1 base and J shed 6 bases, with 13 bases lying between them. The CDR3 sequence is CASSLDGSAGNSPLHF. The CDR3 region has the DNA TGTGCCAGCAGCTTAGATGGATCGGCCGGTAATTCACCCCTCCACTTT.

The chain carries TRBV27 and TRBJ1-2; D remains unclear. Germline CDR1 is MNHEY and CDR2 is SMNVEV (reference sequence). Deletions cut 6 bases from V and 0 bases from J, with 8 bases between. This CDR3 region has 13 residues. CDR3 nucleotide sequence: TGTGCCAGCAGAGAAACAGCTAACTATGGCTACACCTTC. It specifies CASRETANYGYTF.

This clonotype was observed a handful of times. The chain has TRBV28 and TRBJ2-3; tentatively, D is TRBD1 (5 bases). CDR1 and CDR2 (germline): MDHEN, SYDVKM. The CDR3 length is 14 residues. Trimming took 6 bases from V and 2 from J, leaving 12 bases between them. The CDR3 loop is CASSHDSYTDTQYF. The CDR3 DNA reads TGTGCCAGCAGCCACGACAGCTACACAGATACGCAGTATTTT.

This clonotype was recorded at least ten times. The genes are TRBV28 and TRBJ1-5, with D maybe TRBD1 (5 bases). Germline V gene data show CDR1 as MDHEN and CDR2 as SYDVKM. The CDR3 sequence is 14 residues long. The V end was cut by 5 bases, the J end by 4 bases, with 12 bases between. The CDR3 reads CASSRQTVNQPQHF. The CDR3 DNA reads TGTGCCAGCAGTCGTCAGACAGTGAATCAGCCCCAGCATTTT.

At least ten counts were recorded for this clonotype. CDR3 sequence reads: CASSPYEQYF. The CDR3 region has the DNA TGTGCCAGCAGTCCCTACGAGCAGTACTTC. V and J are TRBV27 and TRBJ2-7; D ambiguous. Per germline, CDR1 MNHEY and CDR2 SMNVEV (reference sequence). Between the trimmed V and J ends, which lost 5 bases and 2 bases, there was a span of 1 base. The CDR3 is 10 amino acids.

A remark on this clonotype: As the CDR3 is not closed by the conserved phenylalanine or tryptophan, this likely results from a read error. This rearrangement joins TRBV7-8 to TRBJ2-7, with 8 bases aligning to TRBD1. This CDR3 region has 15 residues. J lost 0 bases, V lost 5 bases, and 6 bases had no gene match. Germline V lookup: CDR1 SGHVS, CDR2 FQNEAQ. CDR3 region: CASSPGGSSSYEQYL. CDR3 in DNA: TGTGCCAGCAGCCCAGGGGGCAGTAGCTCCTACGAGCAGTACTTA.

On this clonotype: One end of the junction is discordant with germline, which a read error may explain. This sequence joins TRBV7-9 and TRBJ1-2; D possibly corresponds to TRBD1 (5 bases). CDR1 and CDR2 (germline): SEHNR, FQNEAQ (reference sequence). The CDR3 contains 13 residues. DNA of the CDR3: TGTGCCAGCATCTTAATGGGGGATGATGGCTACACCTTC. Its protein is CASILMGDDGYTF.

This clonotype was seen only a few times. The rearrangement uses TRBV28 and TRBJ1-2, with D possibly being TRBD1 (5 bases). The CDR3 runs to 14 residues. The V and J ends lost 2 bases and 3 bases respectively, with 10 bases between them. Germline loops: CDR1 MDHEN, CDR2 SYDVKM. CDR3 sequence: CASSLEGRYYGYTF. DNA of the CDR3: TGTGCCAGCAGTTTAGAGGGGCGCTACTATGGCTACACCTTC.

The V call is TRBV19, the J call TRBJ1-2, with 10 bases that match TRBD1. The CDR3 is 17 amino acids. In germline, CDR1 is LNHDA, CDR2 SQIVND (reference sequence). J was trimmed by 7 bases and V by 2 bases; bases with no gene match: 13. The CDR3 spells CASSIPERRQGAVGYTF. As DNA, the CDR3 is TGTGCCAGTAGTATACCTGAGAGGAGACAGGGGGCAGTTGGCTACACCTTC.

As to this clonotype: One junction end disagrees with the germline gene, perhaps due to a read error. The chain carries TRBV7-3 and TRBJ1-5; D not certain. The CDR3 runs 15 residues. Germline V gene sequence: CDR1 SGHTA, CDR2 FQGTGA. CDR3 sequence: CASSTRPGSNQHQHF. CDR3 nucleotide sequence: TGTGCCAGCAGCACCCGGCCCGGGAGCAATCAGCACCAGCATTTT.

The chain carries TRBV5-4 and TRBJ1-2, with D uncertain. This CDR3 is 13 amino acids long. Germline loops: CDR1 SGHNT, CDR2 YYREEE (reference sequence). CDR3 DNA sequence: TGTATTCATAGTCGGATGGGCTCTTATGGCTACACCTTC. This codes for CIHSRMGSYGYTF.

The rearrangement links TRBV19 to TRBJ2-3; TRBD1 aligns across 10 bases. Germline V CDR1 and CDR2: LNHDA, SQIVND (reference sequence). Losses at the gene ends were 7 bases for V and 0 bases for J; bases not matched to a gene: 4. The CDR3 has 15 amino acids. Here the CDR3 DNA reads TGTGCCAGTAACAGGGACAGGGGAAGCACAGATACGCAGTATTTT. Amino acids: CASNRDRGSTDTQYF.